A selection of T cell receptor beta chains follows, all from one sample in a study of beta chain features in type 1 diabetes. Sequencing used immunoSEQ multiplex PCR; TCRdb keeps in-frame clones, though not all of them. The repertoire includes 50,000 or so clones, 35% to 55% of them detected once, and around 0.13% sits in the top ten. The sample comprised stem cell memory CD4+ T cells from blood. These receptors originate from a young man with type 1 diabetes. The CDR3 runs from the conserved cysteine through the conserved F or W. D genes are given only for firm matches. Rows give clone size only sometimes, using once, few, many, or a class for an expanded clone.

>NA|TRBV5-1|NA|TRBJ1-1
CASSLGAGANTEAFF
TGCGCCAGCAGCTTGGGAGCGGGGGCAAACACTGAAGCTTTCTTT
>NA|TRBV14|NA|TRBJ1-1
CASSHKHLDSKNTEAFF
TGTGCCAGCAGCCATAAGCACCTAGACAGTAAGAACACTGAAGCTTTCTTT
>NA|TRBV9|NA|TRBJ2-5
CASSVGPASGETQYF
TGTGCCAGCAGCGTAGGGCCGGCCTCGGGTGAGACCCAGTACTTC
>NA|TRBV5-1|TRBD1|TRBJ2-1
CASSPGQGARANEQFF
TGCGCCAGCAGCCCTGGACAGGGGGCGCGTGCCAATGAGCAGTTCTTC
>NA|TRBV18|NA|TRBJ2-1
CASSPVASDYNEQFF
TGTGCCAGCTCACCGGTGGCTAGCGACTACAATGAGCAGTTCTTC
>NA|TRBV6-5|TRBD2|TRBJ2-1
CASRPGLAGDEQFF
TGTGCCAGCAGGCCGGGACTAGCGGGTGATGAGCAGTTCTTC
>NA|TRBV18|TRBD2|TRBJ2-1
CASSPQGLAGVDEQFF
TGTGCCAGCTCACCACAAGGACTAGCGGGAGTCGATGAGCAGTTCTTC
>NA|TRBV5-1|TRBD1|TRBJ2-2
CASSLDRGGNTGELFF
TGCGCCAGCAGCTTAGACAGGGGCGGGAACACCGGGGAGCTGTTTTTT
>few|TRBV19|NA|TRBJ1-1
CASSIRTFRNTEAFF
TGTGCCAGTAGTATTAGGACATTTAGGAACACTGAAGCTTTCTTT
>NA|TRBV4-1|NA|TRBJ2-1
CASSQPPLSGAYNEQFF
TGCGCCAGCAGCCAACCCCCCCTCAGCGGAGCCTACAATGAGCAGTTCTTC
>few|TRBV28|NA|TRBJ2-5
CASSFRETQYF
TGTGCCAGCAGTTTTAGAGAGACCCAGTACTTC
>NA|TRBV28|TRBD1|TRBJ2-5
CASSLAGTEETQYF
TGTGCCAGCAGTTTAGCCGGGACAGAAGAGACCCAGTACTTC
>once|TRBV5-1|TRBD2|TRBJ2-3
CTSSLLAGGQDTQYF
TGCACCAGCAGCTTGTTAGCGGGAGGGCAGGATACGCAGTATTTT
>NA|TRBV2|TRBD2|TRBJ2-6
CARGGAGANVLTF
TGTGCCAGGGGGGGGGCTGGGGCCAACGTCCTGACTTTC
>NA|TRBV10-3|NA|TRBJ1-1
CATGVLETNTEAFF
TGTGCCACAGGTGTCCTTGAAACGAACACTGAAGCTTTCTTT
>NA|TRBV29-1|TRBD1|TRBJ2-3
CSVSPRDRAHLTQYF
TGCAGCGTCTCCCCGAGGGACAGGGCCCACCTAACGCAGTATTTT
>few|TRBV29-1|TRBD1|TRBJ2-7
CSVSYRGSPYEQYF
TGCAGCGTTTCCTACAGGGGGTCTCCCTACGAGCAGTACTTC
>NA|TRBV5-1|TRBD2|TRBJ2-1
CASSLGVALAGIRNEQFF
TGCGCCAGCAGCTTGGGGGTAGCTCTAGCGGGTATTCGGAATGAGCAGTTCTTC
>NA|TRBV5-1|NA|TRBJ2-2
CASSKELGAPNTGELFF
TGCGCCAGCAGCAAGGAATTGGGGGCGCCGAACACCGGGGAGCTGTTTTTT
>NA|TRBV29-1|TRBD2|TRBJ2-1
CSAGGRQFF
TGCAGCGCGGGGGGGAGACAGTTCTTC
>NA|TRBV7-9|NA|TRBJ1-1
CASSRDRAGAEAFF
TGTGCCAGCAGTCGTGACCGGGCGGGGGCTGAAGCTTTCTTT
>NA|TRBV5-1|TRBD2|TRBJ2-3
CASSPNPGTSSDTQYF
TGCGCCAGCAGCCCGAACCCCGGGACTAGCTCAGATACGCAGTATTTT
>NA|TRBV7-2|TRBD2|TRBJ2-1
CASSFSGVPYNEQFF
TGTGCCAGCAGCTTTAGCGGGGTCCCCTACAATGAGCAGTTCTTC
>few|TRBV5-1|TRBD2|TRBJ2-1
CASRPGPIAGGFNEQFF
TGCGCCAGCAGACCAGGTCCTATAGCGGGCGGATTCAATGAGCAGTTCTTC
>NA|TRBV28|NA|TRBJ2-5
CASSPLGGENQETQYF
TGTGCCAGCAGTCCCCTAGGGGGAGAAAACCAAGAGACCCAGTACTTC
>many|TRBV4-3|NA|TRBJ1-2
CASSQPGQPYGYTF
TGCGCCAGCAGCCAGCCAGGACAGCCCTATGGCTACACCTTC
>NA|TRBV7-9|NA|TRBJ2-7
CASSPFWGGAEQYF
TGTGCCAGCAGCCCCTTCTGGGGGGGCGCGGAGCAGTACTTC
>NA|TRBV4-2|TRBD2|TRBJ2-1
CASSQGGGSQWGNEQFF
TGTGCCAGCAGCCAAGGGGGGGGGAGCCAATGGGGGAATGAGCAGTTCTTC
>few|TRBV18|NA|TRBJ1-1
CASSPSIPGGEAFF
TGTGCCAGCTCACCATCGATCCCCGGTGGTGAAGCTTTCTTT
>NA|TRBV13|TRBD1|TRBJ2-7
CASNLGQGAQYF
TGTGCCAGCAACTTAGGGCAGGGGGCGCAGTACTTC
>few|TRBV28|NA|TRBJ2-7
CASSFAGQQSYEQYF
TGTGCCAGCAGTTTTGCGGGGCAACAGTCCTACGAGCAGTACTTC